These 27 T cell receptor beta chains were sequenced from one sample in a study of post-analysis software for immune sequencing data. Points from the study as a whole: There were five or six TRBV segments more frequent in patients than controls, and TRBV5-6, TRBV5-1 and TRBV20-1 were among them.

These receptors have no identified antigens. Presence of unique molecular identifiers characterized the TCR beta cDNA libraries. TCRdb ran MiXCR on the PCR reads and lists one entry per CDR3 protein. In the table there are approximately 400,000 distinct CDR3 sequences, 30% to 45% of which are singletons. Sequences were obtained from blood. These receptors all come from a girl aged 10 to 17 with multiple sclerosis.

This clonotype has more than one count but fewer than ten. CDR3 in DNA: TGTGCCAGCAGACTGGGACTAGCGTTACCAGATACGCAGTATTTT. It encodes CASRLGLALPDTQYF. The rearrangement links TRBV7-9 to TRBJ2-3; 10 nucleotides match TRBD2. Per germline, CDR1 SEHNR and CDR2 FQNEAQ (reference sequence). The CDR3 contains 15 residues. The V and J ends lost 6 bases and 4 bases, in that order; junction bases with no gene match: 7.

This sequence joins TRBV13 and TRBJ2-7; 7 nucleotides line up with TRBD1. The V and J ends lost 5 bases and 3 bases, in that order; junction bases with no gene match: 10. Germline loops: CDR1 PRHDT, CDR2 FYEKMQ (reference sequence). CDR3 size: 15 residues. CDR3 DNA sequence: TGTGCCAGCAGCCAACTGACAGGGAGTGACTACGAGCAGTACTTC. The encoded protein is CASSQLTGSDYEQYF.

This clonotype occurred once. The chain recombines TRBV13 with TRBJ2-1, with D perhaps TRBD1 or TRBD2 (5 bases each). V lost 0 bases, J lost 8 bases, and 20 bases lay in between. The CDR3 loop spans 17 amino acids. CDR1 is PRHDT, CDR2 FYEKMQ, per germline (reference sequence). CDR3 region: CASSLGMGDHYNDEQFF. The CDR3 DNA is TGTGCCAGCAGCTTAGGCATGGGGGACCACTACAACGATGAGCAGTTCTTC.

The DNA for the CDR3 is TGTGCCAGCAGCCCTGGACAGGGCTACGAGCAGTTCTTC. Encoded protein: CASSPGQGYEQFF. The chain has TRBV7-2 and TRBJ2-1; 8 bases are shared with TRBD1. V lost 5 bases and J lost 10; bases outside the gene matches: 7. The CDR3 sequence is 13 residues long. Germline V gene data show CDR1 as SGHTA and CDR2 as FQGNSA.

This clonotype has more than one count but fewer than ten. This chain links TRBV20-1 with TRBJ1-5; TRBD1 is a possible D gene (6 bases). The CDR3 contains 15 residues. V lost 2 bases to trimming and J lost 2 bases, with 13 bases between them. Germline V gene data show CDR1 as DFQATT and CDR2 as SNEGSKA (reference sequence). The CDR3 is CSARPQGSGNQPQHF. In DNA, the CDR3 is TGCAGTGCTAGACCGCAGGGGTCGGGCAATCAGCCCCAGCATTTT.

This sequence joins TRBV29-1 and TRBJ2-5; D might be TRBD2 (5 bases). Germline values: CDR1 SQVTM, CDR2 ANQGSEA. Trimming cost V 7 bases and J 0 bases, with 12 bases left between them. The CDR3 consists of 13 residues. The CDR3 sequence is CSGTGNYQETQYF. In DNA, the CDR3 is TGCAGCGGGACCGGGAACTACCAAGAGACCCAGTACTTC.

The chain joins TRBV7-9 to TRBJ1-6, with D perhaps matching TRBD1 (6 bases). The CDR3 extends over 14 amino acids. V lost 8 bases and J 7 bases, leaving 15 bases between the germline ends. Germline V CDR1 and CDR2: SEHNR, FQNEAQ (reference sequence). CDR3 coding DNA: TGTGCCAGCGTGGGCGAGGGGGGGAATTCACCCCTCCACTTT. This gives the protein CASVGEGGNSPLHF. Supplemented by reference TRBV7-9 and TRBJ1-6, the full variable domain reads DTGVSQNPRHKITKRGQNVTFRCDPISEHNRLYWYRQTLGQGPEFLTYFQNEAQLEKSRLLSDRFSAERPKGSFSTLEIQRTEQGDSAMYLCASVGEGGNSPLHFGNGTRLTVT.

The CDR3 DNA follows: TGCAGTGCCCTCTACGGGATAACGCAGTATTTT. It specifies CSALYGITQYF. The chain combines TRBV20-1 with TRBJ2-3; D perhaps matches TRBD2 (5 bases). The CDR3 has 11 amino acids. Germline V gene lookup returns CDR1 DFQATT and CDR2 SNEGSKA (reference sequence). V was cut by 6 bases and J by 9 bases, with 13 bases left in between.

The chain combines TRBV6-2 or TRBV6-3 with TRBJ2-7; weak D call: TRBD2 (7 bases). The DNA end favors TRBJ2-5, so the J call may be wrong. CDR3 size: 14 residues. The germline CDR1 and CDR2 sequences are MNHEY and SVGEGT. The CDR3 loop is CASFRGGGVETQYF. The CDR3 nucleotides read TGTGCCAGCTTCCGCGGAGGGGGGGTGGAGACCCAGTACTTC.

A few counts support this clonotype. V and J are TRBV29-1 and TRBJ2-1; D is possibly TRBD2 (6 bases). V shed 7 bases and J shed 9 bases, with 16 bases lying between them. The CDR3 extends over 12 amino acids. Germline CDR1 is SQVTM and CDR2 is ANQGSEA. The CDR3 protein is CSAKSTAGEQFF. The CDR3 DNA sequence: TGCAGCGCTAAAAGTACAGCGGGTGAGCAGTTCTTC.

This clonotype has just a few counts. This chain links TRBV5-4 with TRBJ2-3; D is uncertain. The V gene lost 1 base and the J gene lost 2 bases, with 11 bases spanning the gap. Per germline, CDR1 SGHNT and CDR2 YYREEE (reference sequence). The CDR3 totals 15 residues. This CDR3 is CASSLWQASTDTQYF. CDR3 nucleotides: TGTGCCAGCAGCTTGTGGCAGGCCTCCACAGATACGCAGTATTTT.

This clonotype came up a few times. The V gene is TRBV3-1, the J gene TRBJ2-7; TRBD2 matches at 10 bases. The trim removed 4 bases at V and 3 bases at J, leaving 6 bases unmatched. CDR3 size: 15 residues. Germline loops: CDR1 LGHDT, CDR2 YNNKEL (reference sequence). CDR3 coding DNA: TGTGCCAGCAGCCGTAGCGGGGGGCGAAACTACGAGCAGTACTTC. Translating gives CASSRSGGRNYEQYF.

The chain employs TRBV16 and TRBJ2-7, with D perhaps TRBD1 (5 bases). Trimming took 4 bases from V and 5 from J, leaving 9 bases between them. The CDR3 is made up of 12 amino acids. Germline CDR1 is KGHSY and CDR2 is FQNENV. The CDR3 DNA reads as TGTGCCAGCAGCCCAGGGCCCCACGAGCAGTACTTC. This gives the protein CASSPGPHEQYF.

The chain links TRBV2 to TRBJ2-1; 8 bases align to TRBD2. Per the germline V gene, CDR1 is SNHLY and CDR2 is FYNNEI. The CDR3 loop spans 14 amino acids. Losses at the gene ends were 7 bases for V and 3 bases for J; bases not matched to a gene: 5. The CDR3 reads CASTLAGLYNEQFF. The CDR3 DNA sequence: TGTGCCAGCACGCTAGCGGGCCTCTACAATGAGCAGTTCTTC.

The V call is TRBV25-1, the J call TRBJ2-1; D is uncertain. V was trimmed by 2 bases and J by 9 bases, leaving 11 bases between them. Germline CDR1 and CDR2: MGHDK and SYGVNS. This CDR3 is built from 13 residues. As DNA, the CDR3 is TGTGCCAGCAGTGAAAGGAAGGGCGGTGAGCAGTTCTTC. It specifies CASSERKGGEQFF. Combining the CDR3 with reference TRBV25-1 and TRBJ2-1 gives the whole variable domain EADIYQTPRYLVIGTGKKITLECSQTMGHDKMYWYQQDPGMELHLIHYSYGVNSTEKGDLSSESTVSRIRTEHFPLTLESARPSHTSQYLCASSERKGGEQFFGPGTRLTVL.

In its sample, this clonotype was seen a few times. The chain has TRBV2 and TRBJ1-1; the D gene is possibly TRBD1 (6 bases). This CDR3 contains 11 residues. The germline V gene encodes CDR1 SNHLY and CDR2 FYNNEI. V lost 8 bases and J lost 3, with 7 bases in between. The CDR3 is CASGQYTEAFF. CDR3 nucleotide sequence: TGTGCCAGCGGACAGTACACTGAAGCTTTCTTT.

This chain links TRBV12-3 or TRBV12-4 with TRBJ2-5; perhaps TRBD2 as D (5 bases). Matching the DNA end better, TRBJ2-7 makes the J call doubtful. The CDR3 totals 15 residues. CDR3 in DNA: TGTGCCAGCAGTTTGGGTGGGGAGACTTACTACGAGCAGTACTTC. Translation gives CASSLGGETYYEQYF.

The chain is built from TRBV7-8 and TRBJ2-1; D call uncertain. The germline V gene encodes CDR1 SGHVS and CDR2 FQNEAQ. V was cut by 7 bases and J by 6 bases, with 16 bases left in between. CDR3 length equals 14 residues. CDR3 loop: CASNPSRGINEQFF. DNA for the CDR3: TGTGCCAGCAATCCCTCGAGAGGTATCAATGAGCAGTTCTTC.

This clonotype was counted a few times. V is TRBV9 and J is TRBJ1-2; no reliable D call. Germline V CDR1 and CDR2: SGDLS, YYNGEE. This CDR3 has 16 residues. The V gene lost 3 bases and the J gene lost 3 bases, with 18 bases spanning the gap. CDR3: CASSGQRTDIYYGYTF. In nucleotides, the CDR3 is TGTGCCAGCAGCGGGCAGAGGACCGATATCTACTATGGCTACACCTTC.

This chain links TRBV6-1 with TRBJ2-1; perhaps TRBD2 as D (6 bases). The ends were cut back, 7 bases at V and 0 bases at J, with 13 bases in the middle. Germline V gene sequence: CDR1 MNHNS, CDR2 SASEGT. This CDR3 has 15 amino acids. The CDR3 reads CASIRDSSSYNEQFF. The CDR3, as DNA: TGTGCCAGCATTCGGGACTCTAGCTCCTACAATGAGCAGTTCTTC.

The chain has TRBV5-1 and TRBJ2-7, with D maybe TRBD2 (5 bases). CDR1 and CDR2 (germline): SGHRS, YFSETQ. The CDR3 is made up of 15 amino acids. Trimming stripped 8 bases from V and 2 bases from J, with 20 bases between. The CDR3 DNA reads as TGCGCCAGTTTTAGGGAGCCTGGGGAAGCCTACGAGCAGTACTTC. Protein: CASFREPGEAYEQYF.

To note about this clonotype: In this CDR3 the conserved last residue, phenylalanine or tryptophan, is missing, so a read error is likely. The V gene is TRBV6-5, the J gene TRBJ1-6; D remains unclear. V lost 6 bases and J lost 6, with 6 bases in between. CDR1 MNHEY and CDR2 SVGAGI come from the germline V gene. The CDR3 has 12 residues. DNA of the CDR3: TGTGCCAGCAGGGAGGGTAATTCACCCCTCCACTGT. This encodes CASREGNSPLHC.

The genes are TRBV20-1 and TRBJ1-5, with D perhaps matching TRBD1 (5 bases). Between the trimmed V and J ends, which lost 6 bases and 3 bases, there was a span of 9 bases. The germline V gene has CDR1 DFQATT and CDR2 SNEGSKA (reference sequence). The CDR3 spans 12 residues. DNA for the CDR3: TGCAGTGCCGCAGGGTCCAATCAGCCCCAGCATTTT. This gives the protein CSAAGSNQPQHF.

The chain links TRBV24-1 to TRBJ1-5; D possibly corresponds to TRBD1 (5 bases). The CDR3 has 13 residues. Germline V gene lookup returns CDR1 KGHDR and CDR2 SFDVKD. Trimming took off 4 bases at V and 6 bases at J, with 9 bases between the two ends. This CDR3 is CATSDYDSQPQHF. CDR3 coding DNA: TGTGCCACCAGTGACTACGACAGTCAGCCCCAGCATTTT.

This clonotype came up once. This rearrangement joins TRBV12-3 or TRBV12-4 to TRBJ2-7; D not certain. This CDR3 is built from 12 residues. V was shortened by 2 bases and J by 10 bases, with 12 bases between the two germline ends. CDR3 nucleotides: TGTGCCAGCAGTTTAAGGTGGAACATTCAGTACGTC. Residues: CASSLRWNIQYV.

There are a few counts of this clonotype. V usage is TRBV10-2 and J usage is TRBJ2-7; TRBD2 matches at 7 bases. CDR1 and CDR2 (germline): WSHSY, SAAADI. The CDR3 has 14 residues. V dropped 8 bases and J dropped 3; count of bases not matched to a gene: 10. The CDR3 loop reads CASREGASGYEQYF. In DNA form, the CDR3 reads TGCGCCAGCCGAGAAGGGGCTAGCGGCTACGAGCAGTACTTC.

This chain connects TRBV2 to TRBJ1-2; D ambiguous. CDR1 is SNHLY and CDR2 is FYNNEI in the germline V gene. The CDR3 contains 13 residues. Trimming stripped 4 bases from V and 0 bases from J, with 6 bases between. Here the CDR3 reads CASSGLSNYGYTF. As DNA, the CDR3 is TGTGCCAGCAGTGGTCTATCTAACTATGGCTACACCTTC.